The 31 T cell receptor beta chains listed next were all sequenced from one sample in a study of cytomegalovirus exposure and HLA in healthy donors (dated by TCRdb to about 2017). To prepare the library, the immunoSEQ multiplex PCR assay was applied. The source is immuneACCESS, and TCRdb retained only in-frame sequences with V and J called. Part of the clones is not carried over; for the studies checked, unresolved V genes explain less than half of this, and the remainder is unexplained. The sample table lists approximately 65,000 clones, 85% to 95% of them with a count of one. The ten largest clones capture approximately 0.99% of the sample. The sequencing sample was made of PBMCs. The receptors derive from a woman between 18 and 30 years old in good health and CMV-seronegative.

The V and J genes are TRBV7-9 and TRBJ1-1; D call uncertain. The V end lost 6 bases, the J end lost 1 base, and 12 bases lay between the germline ends. CDR3 size: 14 residues. Germline CDR1 SEHNR, CDR2 FQNEAQ (reference sequence). CDR3 DNA: TGTGCCAGCAGTTTTTCGCTCGGGAACACTGAAGCTTTCTTT. Translated, it gives CASSFSLGNTEAFF.

The chain has TRBV19 and TRBJ2-1, with D perhaps TRBD2 (6 bases). Germline lookup yields CDR1 LNHDA and CDR2 SQIVND (reference sequence). V was pared by 6 bases and J by 3 bases, with 6 bases between. This CDR3 is built from 12 residues. CDR3 protein: CASSGGYNEQFF. CDR3 nucleotides: TGTGCCAGTAGCGGGGGCTACAATGAGCAGTTCTTC.

The rearrangement links TRBV4-3 to TRBJ1-2, with D unclear. V lost 1 base and J lost 1, with 13 bases in between. The CDR3 consists of 16 residues. The germline V gene encodes CDR1 LGHNA and CDR2 YSLEER. The CDR3 DNA follows: TGCGCCAGCAGCCAAGTCGCACAGTTTAATAACTATGGCTACACCTTC. Its protein product is CASSQVAQFNNYGYTF.

The V gene is TRBV10-3, the J gene TRBJ2-5, with D maybe TRBD1 (5 bases). Germline loops: CDR1 ENHRY, CDR2 SYGVKD. V lost 7 bases, J lost 2 bases, and 17 bases lay in between. CDR3 size: 15 residues. The DNA of the CDR3 is TGTGCCATCACCCCTCGATCGACAGTACAAGAGACCCAGTACTTC. This sequence encodes CAITPRSTVQETQYF.

The chain links TRBV6-9 to TRBJ2-7, with TRBD2 as a possible D gene (5 bases). CDR3 length equals 16 residues. V lost 6 bases and J 5 bases, leaving 23 bases between the germline ends. CDR1 and CDR2 from the germline V gene are MNHGY and SVAAGI. The CDR3 coding sequence is TGTGCCAGCAGCCGAGTACAAACATCGGGATCCGACGAGCAGTACTTC. Its translation: CASSRVQTSGSDEQYF.

A word on this clone: A much larger clone lies a single base off, so this may be a read error. V gene TRBV2 combines with J gene TRBJ1-2; D may be TRBD1 (5 bases). The CDR3 has 13 amino acids. CDR1 is SNHLY and CDR2 is FYNNEI in the germline V gene. Deletions cut 1 base from V and 2 bases from J, with 5 bases between. The CDR3 nucleotides read TGTGCCAGCAGTGAAGGGACAAACTATGGCTACACCTTC. Residues: CASSEGTNYGYTF.

V gene TRBV29-1 combines with J gene TRBJ2-2; 9 bases are shared with TRBD2. Trimming at V came to 4 bases and at J to 2 bases, leaving 5 bases not matched to a gene. There are 15 residues in the CDR3. The germline V gene has CDR1 SQVTM and CDR2 ANQGSEA. The CDR3 sequence is CSVGLLAGNTGELFF. The CDR3 coding sequence is TGCAGCGTTGGATTGCTAGCGGGAAACACCGGGGAGCTGTTTTTT.

The V and J genes are TRBV27 and TRBJ2-5, with 9 bases that match TRBD1. Germline assignment: CDR1 MNHEY and CDR2 SMNVEV (reference sequence). This CDR3 has 16 residues. V shed 2 bases and J 4 bases; nucleotides not matched to a gene: 8. CDR3 region: CASSLEVPGQGETQYF. The CDR3 nucleotides read TGTGCCAGCAGTTTAGAGGTCCCGGGACAGGGAGAGACCCAGTACTTC.

The chain has TRBV18 and TRBJ2-5, with 7 bases lining up with TRBD2. Germline lookup yields CDR1 KGHSH and CDR2 LQKENI. The CDR3 is made up of 12 amino acids. Trimming took 8 bases from V and 5 from J; bases not matched to a gene: 5. CDR3 coding DNA: TGTGCCAGCCGCCGCGGGAGCGAGACCCAGTACTTC. Amino acid sequence: CASRRGSETQYF.

In its sample, this clone was seen once. V gene TRBV7-3 combines with J gene TRBJ2-1; TRBD2 agrees at 9 bases. Germline assignment: CDR1 SGHTA and CDR2 FQGTGA. The CDR3 runs 13 residues. V lost 8 bases, J lost 9 bases, and 8 bases stayed unmatched. The CDR3 nucleotides read TGTGCCAGCGCGCGGGGGGGTTTGGCTGAGCAGTTCTTC. Amino acids: CASARGGLAEQFF.

The chain employs TRBV2 and TRBJ2-1, with 13 bases lining up with TRBD2. This CDR3 comprises 16 residues. Trimming cost V 6 bases and J 3 bases; bases outside gene matches: 5. The germline V gene has CDR1 SNHLY and CDR2 FYNNEI. As DNA, the CDR3 is TGTGCCAGCAGCTATAGACTAGCGGGAGGCTACAATGAGCAGTTCTTC. Its translation: CASSYRLAGGYNEQFF.

The CDR3 DNA reads TGTGCCAGCAGCGCAAAACTAGCGGGAAGCACAGATACGCAGTATTTT. It yields the protein CASSAKLAGSTDTQYF. The gene calls are TRBV5-4 and TRBJ2-3; 10 nucleotides align to TRBD2. V shed 4 bases, J shed 0 bases, and the junction held 5 bases outside the gene matches. The V gene's germline CDR1 is SGHNT and CDR2 YYREEE (reference sequence). The CDR3 totals 16 residues. The variable domain in full, completed from reference TRBV5-4 and TRBJ2-3, reads ETGVTQSPTHLIKTRGQQVTLRCSSQSGHNTVSWYQQALGQGPQFIFQYYREEENGRGNFPPRFSGLQFPNYSSELNVNALELDDSALYLCASSAKLAGSTDTQYFGPGTRLTVL.

The rearrangement joins TRBV18 to TRBJ1-5, with D unresolved. Trimming pared 3 bases from V and 9 bases from J, leaving 18 bases between. Germline assignment: CDR1 KGHSH and CDR2 LQKENI. The CDR3 length is 15 residues. As DNA, the CDR3 is TGTGCCAGCTCACCTCCCGGGGTGGGAGGACGGCCCCAGCATTTT. It is translated as CASSPPGVGGRPQHF.

This clone came up once. The chain links TRBV5-5 to TRBJ2-7; 8 bases align to TRBD1. The CDR3 is 14 residues long. V trimming: 0 bases; J trimming: 4 bases; junction bases outside the gene matches: 3. CDR1 and CDR2 from the germline V gene are SGHKS and YYEKEE (reference sequence). The CDR3 is CASSLGTGQYEQYF. DNA of the CDR3: TGTGCCAGCAGCTTGGGGACAGGGCAGTACGAGCAGTACTTC.

The chain carries TRBV9 and TRBJ2-1, with D tentatively TRBD2 (6 bases). Trimming shortened V by 3 bases and J by 6 bases, and 16 bases separated the two germline ends. CDR1 is SGDLS and CDR2 is YYNGEE in the germline V gene. The CDR3 loop spans 15 amino acids. The chain's CDR3 is CASSGGGASRNEQFF. The CDR3 coding sequence is TGTGCCAGCAGCGGAGGCGGGGCGAGCCGCAATGAGCAGTTCTTC.

V is TRBV2 and J is TRBJ1-2, with D maybe TRBD1 (5 bases). This CDR3 is 15 amino acids long. The ends were cut back, 2 bases at V and 0 bases at J, with 10 bases in the middle. The germline V gene encodes CDR1 SNHLY and CDR2 FYNNEI. The CDR3 loop reads CASSEPQTANYGYTF. The CDR3 DNA sequence: TGTGCCAGCAGTGAACCCCAGACAGCTAACTATGGCTACACCTTC.

The rearrangement uses TRBV7-8 and TRBJ2-3; D remains ambiguous. V dropped 5 bases and J dropped 2 bases, with 5 bases sitting between them. CDR1 and CDR2 (germline): SGHVS, FQNEAQ. The CDR3 sequence is 12 residues long. As DNA, the CDR3 is TGTGCCAGCAGCATATACACAGATACGCAGTATTTT. Its protein is CASSIYTDTQYF.

This clone occurred a few times. The chain links TRBV15 to TRBJ2-1; 10 bases match TRBD2. The ends lost 5 bases at V and 9 bases at J; junction bases unmatched: 10. CDR3 size: 15 residues. The germline gives CDR1 LNHNV, CDR2 YYDKDF (reference sequence). The CDR3 protein is CATSEASGRRGEQFF. CDR3 coding DNA: TGTGCCACCAGCGAAGCTAGCGGGAGACGGGGTGAGCAGTTCTTC.

DNA of the CDR3: TGCAGCGTTGAATCTGACAGCCCCTACAATGAGCAGTTCTTC. It specifies CSVESDSPYNEQFF. This rearrangement joins TRBV29-1 to TRBJ2-1, with D perhaps matching TRBD1 (5 bases). The CDR3 runs to 14 residues. Germline V lookup: CDR1 SQVTM, CDR2 ANQGSEA. Between the trimmed V and J ends, which lost 2 bases and 2 bases, there was a span of 10 bases.

In its sample, this clone was seen once. The V gene is TRBV5-6, the J gene TRBJ1-2, with D tentatively TRBD1 (5 bases). CDR1 is SGHDT and CDR2 is YYEEEE in the germline V gene. V lost 4 bases and J 4 bases, leaving 14 bases between the germline ends. CDR3 length: 14 residues. DNA of the CDR3: TGTGCCAGCAGCCTGACTGCGGGGGGCTATGGCTACACCTTC. Translated: CASSLTAGGYGYTF.

This chain uses TRBV19 with TRBJ1-3, with 8 bases aligning to TRBD1. This CDR3 is 17 amino acids long. Germline assignment: CDR1 LNHDA and CDR2 SQIVND (reference sequence). With V trimmed by 5 bases and J by 1 base, 10 bases remained unmatched. CDR3 sequence: CASSPTRDRRSGNTIYF. CDR3 nucleotide sequence: TGTGCCAGTAGTCCCACCCGGGACAGGAGATCTGGAAACACCATATATTTT.

V usage is TRBV4-2 and J usage is TRBJ2-1; 11 nucleotides agree with TRBD2. CDR1 LGHNA and CDR2 YNFKEQ come from the germline V gene. V dropped 2 bases and J dropped 4; count of bases not matched to a gene: 4. The CDR3 has 16 amino acids. CDR3 loop: CASSQTLAGGYNEQFF. The CDR3 region has the DNA TGTGCCAGCAGCCAAACCCTAGCGGGGGGTTACAATGAGCAGTTCTTC.

The chain couples TRBV30 to TRBJ2-3; no definite D call. This CDR3 is 15 amino acids long. Germline V gene sequence: CDR1 GTSNPN, CDR2 SVGIG (reference sequence). Trimming removed 4 bases at V and 0 bases at J, with 14 bases between. CDR3 nucleotide sequence: TGTGCCTGGACTAGGCTGGGTTCTAGCACAGATACGCAGTATTTT. Protein product: CAWTRLGSSTDTQYF.

J is TRBJ1-3 and V is TRBV30; no definite D call. Germline V lookup: CDR1 GTSNPN, CDR2 SVGIG (reference sequence). This CDR3 has 12 residues. Trimming stripped 0 bases from V and 9 bases from J, with 9 bases between. CDR3 loop: CAWSVGVGTIYF. In DNA, the CDR3 is TGTGCCTGGAGTGTCGGGGTGGGCACCATATATTTT.

The rearrangement uses TRBV6-5 and TRBJ2-3; TRBD2 matches at 8 bases. The CDR3 has 15 residues. V shed 0 bases, J shed 6 bases, and the junction held 5 bases outside the gene matches. The germline CDR1 and CDR2 sequences are MNHEY and SVGAGI. As DNA, the CDR3 is TGTGCCAGCAGTTACTCCTCGGGGGGGTCGGATACGCAGTATTTT. It encodes CASSYSSGGSDTQYF.

The chain employs TRBV5-4 and TRBJ2-1, with TRBD2 matching over 10 bases. The CDR3 runs to 16 residues. Per germline, CDR1 SGHNT and CDR2 YYREEE (reference sequence). V was pared by 7 bases and J by 4 bases, with 11 bases of the junction left unmatched. The CDR3 protein is CASGRSGRAAYNEQFF. The CDR3 nucleotides are TGTGCCAGCGGAAGAAGCGGGAGGGCCGCGTACAATGAGCAGTTCTTC.

This chain uses TRBV6-1 with TRBJ2-7; TRBD1 agrees at 8 bases. The V gene's germline CDR1 is MNHNS and CDR2 SASEGT. The V gene end was trimmed by 6 bases and the J gene end by 2 bases; junction bases not matched to a gene: 6. The CDR3 has 14 residues. CDR3 sequence (DNA): TGTGCCAGCAGCAGGGACAGGAGAACCTACGAGCAGTACTTC. This gives the protein CASSRDRRTYEQYF.

The rearrangement uses TRBV25-1 and TRBJ1-5; no firm D call. The CDR3 totals 12 residues. The germline gives CDR1 MGHDK, CDR2 SYGVNS. Trimming shortened V by 2 bases and J by 4 bases, and 3 bases separated the two germline ends. As DNA, the CDR3 is TGTGCCAGCAGTGAAGAGAATCAGCCCCAGCATTTT. Translating gives CASSEENQPQHF.

V is TRBV10-3 and J is TRBJ1-1; the D is unclear. This CDR3 has 13 residues. V was trimmed by 4 bases and J by 2 bases, leaving 8 bases between them. Germline V gives CDR1 ENHRY, CDR2 SYGVKD. In nucleotides, the CDR3 is TGTGCCATCAGTGGGGCACCTAACACTGAAGCTTTCTTT. Protein: CAISGAPNTEAFF.

The chain employs TRBV9 and TRBJ1-2; a possible D gene is TRBD1 (5 bases). Trimming removed 0 bases from V and 3 bases from J, with 15 bases in between. The CDR3 is made up of 16 amino acids. Germline V lookup: CDR1 SGDLS, CDR2 YYNGEE. The CDR3 DNA sequence: TGTGCCAGCAGCGTAGACGCAGGGTCCTTTCACTATGGCTACACCTTC. Protein sequence: CASSVDAGSFHYGYTF.

This rearrangement joins TRBV9 to TRBJ2-1, with D hard to call. This CDR3 contains 13 residues. Trimming removed 3 bases at V and 2 bases at J, with 6 bases between. Germline V gene lookup returns CDR1 SGDLS and CDR2 YYNGEE. The CDR3 coding sequence is TGTGCCAGCAGCGCGTCTACCTACAATGAGCAGTTCTTC. It is translated as CASSASTYNEQFF.